Described below is a single T cell receptor (beta chain) sequence and its context. The antigen is not known. This record comes from a study of CD8 T cells in Susac syndrome. The multiple sclerosis control group was made up of treatment-naive patients with stable or active relapsing-remitting disease. Purification of the CD8+ and CD4+ T cells relied on negative isolation, and TEMRA cells underwent FACS enrichment. The RNA input was about 0.45 to 1 ug, and it was reverse transcribed with random hexamers. An immunoSEQ multiplex PCR generated amplified TCR beta CDR3 products spanning 54 Vbeta and 13 Jbeta. TCRdb recomputed calls from the immunoSEQ multiplex PCR reads with MiXCR, one row per CDR3 protein. This repertoire shows about 200,000 distinct CDR3 sequences, 95% found once; its top ten account for 0.082%. Study-level results: An acknowledgment was made by the study that its TCR sequencing and HLA analysis involved relatively few individuals.

The CDR3 has 14 amino acids. Trimming pared 1 base from V and 3 bases from J, leaving 10 bases between. CDR1 and CDR2 (germline): SEHNR, FQNEAQ (reference sequence). What was sequenced was CD4+ T cells from PBMCs. The rearrangement links TRBV7-9 to TRBJ2-7, with D uncertain. The clonotype originates from a human donor with multiple sclerosis. Here the CDR3 reads CASSLGTGNYEQYF. CDR3 DNA sequence: TGTGCCAGCAGCTTAGGGACGGGTAACTACGAGCAGTACTTC.